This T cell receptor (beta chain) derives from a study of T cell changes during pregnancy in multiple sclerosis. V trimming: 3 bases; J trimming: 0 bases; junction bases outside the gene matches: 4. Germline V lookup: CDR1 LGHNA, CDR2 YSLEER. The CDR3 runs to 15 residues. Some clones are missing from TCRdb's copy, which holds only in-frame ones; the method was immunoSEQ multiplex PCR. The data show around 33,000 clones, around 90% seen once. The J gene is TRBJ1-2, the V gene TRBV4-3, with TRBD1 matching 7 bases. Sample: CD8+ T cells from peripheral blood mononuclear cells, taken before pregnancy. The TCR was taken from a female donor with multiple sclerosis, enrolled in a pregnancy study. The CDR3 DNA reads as TGCGCCAGCAGCCAGGGGACAGAAACTAACTATGGCTACACCTTC. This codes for CASSQGTETNYGYTF.